Reported below is one T cell receptor (beta chain). Its matching antigen is unknown. These data belong to a study of cytotoxic CD8 clonotypes in ibrutinib-treated CLL. Study outcomes and limitations: Baseline clonality was higher than in age-matched healthy donors and moved in step with circulating CD8+ T-cell counts. Under therapy, public clonotypes either contracted or stayed stable, and they were uncommon. Clonality showed a rise at ibrutinib response that reversed toward baseline at progression.

This table comes from immunoSEQ multiplex PCR, and its TCRdb copy is limited to in-frame clones, with some not included. Of 11,000 to 15,000 clones in the sample, 64% were seen once. Trimming removed 0 bases from V and 1 base from J; junction bases left unmatched: 2. CDR3 length: 15 amino acids. Germline V lookup: CDR1 SGHDT, CDR2 YYEEEE. Genomic DNA in an amount of around 2 micrograms was extracted from cryopreserved PBMCs and used for the preparation of TCR beta libraries. Sequenced here: PBMCs, sampled before ibrutinib treatment. This sequence was found in a human donor with chronic lymphocytic leukemia. The genes are TRBV5-6 and TRBJ2-3; 7 bases agree with TRBD1. Here the CDR3 reads CASSLGGTGTDTQYF. The CDR3 DNA follows: TGTGCCAGCAGCTTGGGTGGGACAGGCACAGATACGCAGTATTTT.